What follows are 5 T cell receptor beta chains derived from one specimen sequenced in a study of identical twins (dated by TCRdb to 2016 to 2018). The library was obtained by 5' RACE. The data were produced on an Illumina HiSeq 2000. TCRdb itself trimmed the public reads at Q25 with fastp, ran MiXCR and retained productive beta chains. A single entry per CDR3 protein holds the most common genes and DNA from its merged rows. The sample yields 700,000 or so distinct CDR3 sequences; 8.5% to 9% were counted once. Of the sample, roughly 0.9% is held by the ten largest clones. The same specimen was also included in a second study, on yellow fever vaccine responses in identical twins.

The sequencing sample was made of PBMCs. These receptors came from a woman under 30 in good health.

Here the CDR3 reads CASSGQDSYEQYF. The CDR3 DNA follows: TGTGCCAGCAGCGGACAGGACTCCTACGAGCAGTACTTC. The chain uses TRBV7-9 and TRBJ2-7, with 7 positions matching TRBD1. Germline CDR1 and CDR2: SEHNR and FQNEAQ (reference sequence). The V segment lost 5 bases and the J segment 0 bases; nucleotides outside the gene matches: 1. The length of the CDR3 is 13 residues. Looking up the rest from reference TRBV7-9 and TRBJ2-7 gives the full variable domain: DTGVSQNPRHKITKRGQNVTFRCDPISEHNRLYWYRQTLGQGPEFLTYFQNEAQLEKSRLLSDRFSAERPKGSFSTLEIQRTEQGDSAMYLCASSGQDSYEQYFGPGTRLTVT.

This chain uses TRBV6-2 or TRBV6-3 with TRBJ2-2; TRBD2 matches 7 bases. The CDR3 consists of 16 residues. V trimming: 3 bases; J trimming: 0 bases; junction bases outside the gene matches: 4. Germline-derived CDR1 and CDR2 are MNHEY and SVGEGT. The CDR3 region has the DNA TGTGCCAGCAGTTATGGGAGCGGGACGAACACCGGGGAGCTGTTTTTT. Translated, it gives CASSYGSGTNTGELFF.

A few counts support this clonotype. The chain uses TRBV20-1 and TRBJ2-1; 7 nucleotides match TRBD2. Unmatched junction bases numbered 13, after V lost 6 bases and J lost 2 bases. There are 16 residues in the CDR3. Germline V CDR1 and CDR2: DFQATT, SNEGSKA (reference sequence). For the CDR3, the DNA is TGCAGTGCACCGGGCCCCCTAGCGGTTGCCTACAATGAGCAGTTCTTC. Its protein is CSAPGPLAVAYNEQFF.

This clonotype has ten or more counts. J is TRBJ2-2 and V is TRBV21-1; the table names TRBD2, a call not compared with the DNA. TRBV21-1 is listed as a pseudogene. The CDR3 runs 15 residues. The DNA for the CDR3 is TGTGCCAGCAGGGCTAGCGGGAGGAGGACCGGGGAGCTGTTTTTT. Translating it yields CASRASGRRTGELFF.

The CDR3 nucleotides read TGCAGCGTGGGGGGGCCGAATCAGCCCCAGCATTTT. Protein sequence: CSVGGPNQPQHF. The V gene is TRBV29-1, the J gene TRBJ1-5; a weak D match, TRBD1 (6 bases). V lost 6 bases and J 4 bases, leaving 10 bases between the germline ends. The V gene's germline CDR1 is SQVTM and CDR2 ANQGSEA. The CDR3 runs 12 residues.